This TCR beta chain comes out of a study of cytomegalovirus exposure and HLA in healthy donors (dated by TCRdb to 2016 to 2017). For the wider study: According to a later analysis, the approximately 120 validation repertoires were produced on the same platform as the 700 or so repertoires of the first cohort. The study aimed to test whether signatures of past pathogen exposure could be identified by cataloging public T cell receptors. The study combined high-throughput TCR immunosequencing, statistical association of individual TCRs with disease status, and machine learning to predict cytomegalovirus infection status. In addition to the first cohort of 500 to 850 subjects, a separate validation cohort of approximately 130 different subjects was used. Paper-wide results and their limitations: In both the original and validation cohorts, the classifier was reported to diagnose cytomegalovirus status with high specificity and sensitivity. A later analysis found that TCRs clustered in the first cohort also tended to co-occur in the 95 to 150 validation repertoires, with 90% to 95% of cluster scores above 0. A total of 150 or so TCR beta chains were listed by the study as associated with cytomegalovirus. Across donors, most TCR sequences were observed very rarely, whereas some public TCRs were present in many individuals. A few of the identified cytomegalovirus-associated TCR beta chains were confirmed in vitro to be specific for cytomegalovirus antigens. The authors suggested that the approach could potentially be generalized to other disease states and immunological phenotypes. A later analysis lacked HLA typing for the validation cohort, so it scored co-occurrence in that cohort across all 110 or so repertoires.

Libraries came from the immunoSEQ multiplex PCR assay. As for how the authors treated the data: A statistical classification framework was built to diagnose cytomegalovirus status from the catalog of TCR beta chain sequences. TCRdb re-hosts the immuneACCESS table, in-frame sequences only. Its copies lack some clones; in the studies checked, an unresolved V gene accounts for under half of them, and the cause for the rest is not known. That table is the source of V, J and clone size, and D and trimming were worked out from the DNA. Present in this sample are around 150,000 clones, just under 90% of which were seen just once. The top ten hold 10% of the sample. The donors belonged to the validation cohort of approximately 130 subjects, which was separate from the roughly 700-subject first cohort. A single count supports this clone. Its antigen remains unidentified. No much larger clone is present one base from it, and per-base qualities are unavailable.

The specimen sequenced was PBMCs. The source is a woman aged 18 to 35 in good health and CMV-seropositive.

The CDR3 protein sequence reads: CASSRTSGRFNEQFF. Here is the DNA: TGTGCCAGCAGCCGGACTAGCGGGAGATTTAATGAGCAGTTCTTC. The V and J genes are TRBV7-3 and TRBJ2-1, with 13 bases matching TRBD2. The junction shows trimming of 5 bases on V and 7 bases on J, and the gene matches do not reach 5 bases of it. The germline V gene sets CDR1 to SGHTA and CDR2 to FQGTGA. The CDR3 covers 15 residues, taking in both the cysteine and the phenylalanine. Only the CDR3 DNA stays, 45 bases, in frame from base 1.